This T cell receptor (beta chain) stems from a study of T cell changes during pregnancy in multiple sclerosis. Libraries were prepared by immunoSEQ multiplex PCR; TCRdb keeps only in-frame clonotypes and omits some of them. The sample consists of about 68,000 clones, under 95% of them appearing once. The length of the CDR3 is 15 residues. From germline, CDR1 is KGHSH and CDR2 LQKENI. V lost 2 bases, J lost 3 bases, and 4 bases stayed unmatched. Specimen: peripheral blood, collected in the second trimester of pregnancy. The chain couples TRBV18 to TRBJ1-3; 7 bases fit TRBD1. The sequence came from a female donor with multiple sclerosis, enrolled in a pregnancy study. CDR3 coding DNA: TGTGCCAGCTCACCATATCGGGACAGTGGAAACACCATATATTTT. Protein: CASSPYRDSGNTIYF.